The rows below give T cell receptor beta chains drawn from one sample of a study of blood T cell repertoires in COVID-19. Data came from immunoSEQ multiplex PCR; TCRdb stores just in-frame clones and leaves some out. The data contain around 150,000 clones, roughly 90% of them singletons. The sequencing input was peripheral blood. These receptors were obtained from a man over 45 with active or convalescent COVID-19. CDR3s include the opening cysteine and the closing phenylalanine or tryptophan. Fields, in order: V gene, clone size, D gene, J gene, CDR3 protein, CDR3 DNA. The D gene is left open where the match is weak. Rows give clone size only sometimes, using once, few, many, or a class for an expanded clone.

>TRBV28|NA|TRBD1|TRBJ1-2
CASSPIDTGVGYGYTF
TGTGCCAGCAGCCCTATAGATACAGGGGTCGGCTATGGCTACACCTTC
>TRBV13|NA|TRBD1|TRBJ2-7
CASRQGSYEQYF
TGTGCCAGCCGACAGGGAAGCTACGAGCAGTACTTC
>TRBV28|NA|NA|TRBJ1-1
CASSFWTVNTEAFF
TGTGCCAGCAGTTTTTGGACAGTCAACACTGAAGCTTTCTTT
>TRBV5-1|NA|TRBD1|TRBJ1-1
CASSWGDRSGTEAFF
TGCGCCAGCAGCTGGGGGGACAGGTCGGGCACTGAAGCTTTCTTT
>TRBV3-1/TRBV3-2|NA|NA|TRBJ2-7
CASSQRQGGVGEQYF
TGTGCCAGCAGCCAGCGACAGGGCGGGGTAGGCGAGCAGTACTTC
>TRBV18|NA|NA|TRBJ2-6
CASSPSSGANVLTF
TGTGCCAGCTCACCTAGTTCTGGGGCCAACGTCCTGACTTTC
>TRBV7-2|NA|TRBD2|TRBJ2-7
CASSLRPSGRNHEQYF
TGTGCCAGCAGCTTACGTCCTAGCGGGAGAAATCACGAGCAGTACTTC
>TRBV10-3|NA|TRBD1|TRBJ2-5
CAISIGGEQETQYF
TGTGCCATCAGTATAGGGGGCGAACAAGAGACCCAGTACTTC
>TRBV4-1|NA|NA|TRBJ2-7
CASSQSQGTLLEQYF
TGCGCCAGCAGCCAATCCCAGGGAACCCTCTTGGAGCAGTACTTC
>TRBV20-1|NA|NA|TRBJ1-2
CSASIGANGYTF
TGCAGTGCTAGTATAGGGGCGAATGGCTACACCTTC
>TRBV7-9|NA|TRBD1|TRBJ2-7
CASSSTGGLSYEQYF
TGTGCCAGCAGCTCCACAGGGGGCTTATCCTACGAGCAGTACTTC
>TRBV9|NA|TRBD2|TRBJ2-7
CASSRAVAGGPFEQYF
TGTGCCAGCAGCCGGGCGGTAGCGGGAGGGCCATTCGAGCAGTACTTC
>TRBV27|NA|NA|TRBJ1-5
CASSRDRLAPQHF
TGTGCCAGCAGCCGAGACAGGTTGGCCCCCCAGCATTTT
>TRBV4-2|NA|NA|TRBJ1-4
CASSHPQGAANEKLFF
TGTGCCAGCAGCCACCCACAAGGGGCTGCTAATGAAAAACTGTTTTTT
>TRBV6-2/TRBV6-3|NA|NA|TRBJ2-7
CASSSTGTSLGKQYF
TGTGCCAGCAGTTCGACCGGGACATCTTTGGGGAAGCAGTACTTC
>TRBV10-3|NA|TRBD1|TRBJ2-1
CAISELGTVEQFF
TGTGCCATCAGTGAGTTAGGGACAGTAGAGCAGTTCTTC
>TRBV13|NA|NA|TRBJ2-1
CASSPTNNEQFF
TGTGCCAGCAGCCCAACAAACAATGAGCAGTTCTTC
>TRBV7-2|NA|NA|TRBJ2-5
CASSLFHGLYGTQYF
TGTGCCAGCAGCTTATTTCATGGACTTTACGGGACCCAGTACTTC
>TRBV29-1|NA|NA|TRBJ1-1
CSLIINTEAFF
TGCAGCCTAATCATAAACACTGAAGCTTTCTTT
>TRBV11-2|NA|TRBD1|TRBJ2-5
CASSTGIGQAEETQYF
TGTGCCAGCAGCACCGGCATCGGACAGGCGGAAGAGACCCAGTACTTC
>TRBV2|NA|NA|TRBJ2-2
CASRQDPTLPGELFF
TGTGCCAGCAGACAGGACCCTACGCTTCCCGGGGAGCTGTTTTTT
>TRBV6-1|once|NA|TRBJ2-7
CASSQAGASYEQYF
TGTGCCAGCAGTCAAGCAGGGGCCTCCTACGAGCAGTACTTC
>TRBV9|few|NA|TRBJ1-5
CASSVHHSDSNQPQHF
TGTGCCAGCAGCGTACACCATAGCGATAGCAATCAGCCCCAGCATTTT
>TRBV4-2|once|TRBD2|TRBJ2-2
CASSQGLAGGPDGELFF
TGTGCCAGCAGCCAAGGTCTAGCGGGAGGGCCGGACGGGGAGCTGTTTTTT
>TRBV15|NA|TRBD2|TRBJ2-1
CATSRGRASGASSYNEQFF
TGTGCCACCAGCAGAGGGAGGGCTAGCGGGGCTAGCTCCTACAATGAGCAGTTCTTC
>TRBV2|NA|NA|TRBJ1-6
CASNRQLDSPLHF
TGTGCCAGTAATAGACAGTTGGATTCACCCCTCCACTTT
>TRBV6-4|NA|TRBD1|TRBJ2-5
CARNRGLETQYF
TGTGCCAGAAACAGGGGGTTGGAGACCCAGTACTTC
>TRBV3-1/TRBV3-2|NA|NA|TRBJ2-1
CASSREGAGPNEQFF
TGTGCCAGCAGCCGCGAGGGAGCGGGTCCTAATGAGCAGTTCTTC
>TRBV7-9|NA|NA|TRBJ2-4
CASSEPWQGGPKNIQYF
TGTGCCAGCAGCGAGCCCTGGCAGGGAGGACCCAAAAACATTCAGTACTTC
>TRBV7-3|NA|TRBD1|TRBJ2-3
CASSSTGGRQDTQYF
TGTGCCAGCAGCTCGACAGGGGGCAGGCAAGATACGCAGTATTTT
>TRBV30|once|NA|TRBJ2-7
CAWSTAAQVLLGGYEQYF
TGTGCCTGGAGTACGGCAGCCCAAGTTTTACTGGGGGGATACGAGCAGTACTTC
>TRBV10-3|NA|NA|TRBJ1-1
CAIRETGRGAEAFF
TGTGCCATCAGGGAAACAGGGAGGGGGGCTGAAGCTTTCTTT
>TRBV6-1|NA|NA|TRBJ2-3
CASSYSTGDTQYF
TGTGCCAGCAGTTATTCTACAGGGGATACGCAGTATTTT
>TRBV11-3|NA|TRBD1|TRBJ2-7
CASSLSGGSEQYF
TGTGCCAGCAGCTTATCAGGGGGCTCCGAGCAGTACTTC
>TRBV7-9|NA|TRBD2|TRBJ2-2
CASSPRPPGWEGDTGELFF
TGTGCCAGCAGCCCCCGCCCGCCAGGGTGGGAGGGTGACACCGGGGAGCTGTTTTTT
>TRBV28|NA|NA|TRBJ2-1
CASSFLGRGEQFF
TGTGCCAGCAGTTTTTTGGGGCGCGGTGAGCAGTTCTTC
>TRBV3-1/TRBV3-2|NA|NA|TRBJ2-7
CASSQDLGAGREQYF
TGTGCCAGCAGCCAAGATCTGGGGGCCGGCAGGGAGCAGTACTTC
>TRBV20-1|NA|TRBD1|TRBJ1-1
CSTDRGTEAFF
TGCAGTACTGACAGGGGCACTGAAGCTTTCTTT
>TRBV7-9|NA|TRBD2|TRBJ2-3
CASSLEVVASGSTDTQYF
TGTGCCAGCAGCTTAGAAGTAGTGGCTAGCGGAAGCACAGATACGCAGTATTTT
>TRBV19|NA|NA|TRBJ2-5
CASSIGGAEGPETQYF
TGTGCCAGTAGTATAGGTGGGGCAGAAGGTCCAGAGACCCAGTACTTC
>TRBV28|NA|NA|TRBJ2-7
CASSFVTGSSYEQYF
TGTGCCAGCAGTTTCGTAACAGGGAGCTCCTACGAGCAGTACTTC
>TRBV9|NA|TRBD1|TRBJ2-3
CASSVGDRSRGTDTQYF
TGTGCCAGCAGCGTAGGGGACAGGAGTCGGGGCACAGATACGCAGTATTTT
>TRBV9|once|TRBD1|TRBJ1-2
CASSVGTGNDYGYTF
TGTGCCAGCAGCGTAGGGACAGGGAACGACTATGGCTACACCTTC
>TRBV11-2|NA|NA|TRBJ2-3
CASSLAGQKSTDTQYF
TGTGCCAGCAGCTTAGCAGGACAGAAAAGCACAGATACGCAGTATTTT